Listed here are 10 T cell receptor beta chains from one sample, sequenced in a study of blood T cell repertoires in COVID-19. This table comes from immunoSEQ multiplex PCR, and its TCRdb copy is limited to in-frame clones, with some not included. The table includes roughly 300,000 clones, about 85% detected once. Sequencing input: PBMCs or T cells enriched from blood (not recorded which). These receptors came from a woman between 45 and 60 years old who had recovered from COVID-19.

This chain joins TRBV6-5 and TRBJ1-2; no reliable D call. The CDR3 is 12 amino acids. Trimming stripped 7 bases from V and 0 bases from J, with 6 bases between. Looked up from germline, CDR1 is MNHEY and CDR2 is SVGAGI. The CDR3 sequence is CASIRANYGYTF. As DNA, the CDR3 is TGTGCCAGCATCCGAGCTAACTATGGCTACACCTTC.

The count of this clone is one. The V and J genes are TRBV28 and TRBJ1-2; D possibly corresponds to TRBD1 (5 bases). This CDR3 is 12 amino acids long. Trimming removed 2 bases at V and 9 bases at J, with 10 bases between. From germline, CDR1 is MDHEN and CDR2 SYDVKM. The chain's CDR3 is CASSLQGTSYTF. CDR3 DNA: TGTGCCAGCAGTTTACAGGGTACGAGCTACACCTTC.

The chain combines TRBV11-2 with TRBJ1-1; 7 bases are a match to TRBD1. This CDR3 region has 14 residues. Germline V CDR1 and CDR2: SGHAT, FQNNGV. With 4 bases clipped from V and 4 bases from J, the junction kept 6 bases outside the gene matches. Written as DNA, the CDR3 is TGTGCCAGCAGCTCACAGGGGTTCGTCACTGAAGCTTTCTTT. As protein: CASSSQGFVTEAFF.

The chain employs TRBV30 and TRBJ1-1; D is perhaps TRBD1 (5 bases). The germline CDR1 and CDR2 sequences are GTSNPN and SVGIG (reference sequence). Trimming pared 0 bases from V and 9 bases from J, leaving 11 bases between. This CDR3 spans 12 amino acids. This CDR3 is CAWSVGGAKAFF. The CDR3 DNA follows: TGTGCCTGGAGTGTAGGTGGGGCAAAAGCTTTCTTT.

The rearrangement joins TRBV7-2 to TRBJ2-5, with a tentative D call TRBD1 (6 bases). Trimming took off 4 bases at V and 4 bases at J, with 10 bases between the two ends. CDR3 size: 13 residues. Germline CDR1 is SGHTA and CDR2 is FQGNSA. The CDR3 protein is CASSSDRRETQYF. For the CDR3, the DNA is TGTGCCAGCAGCTCTGACAGGCGAGAGACCCAGTACTTC.

The chain links TRBV2 to TRBJ1-1; D perhaps matches TRBD1 (5 bases). CDR1 is SNHLY and CDR2 is FYNNEI in the germline V gene. This CDR3 contains 13 residues. Trimming removed 7 bases at V and 5 bases at J, with 14 bases between. The CDR3 sequence is CASTGSRETEAFF. In DNA, the CDR3 is TGTGCCAGCACCGGGAGCAGGGAGACTGAAGCTTTCTTT.

This chain links TRBV30 with TRBJ1-5, with TRBD1 identical over 10 bases. V was clipped by 2 bases and J by 4 bases; unmatched bases: 5. Germline CDR1 is GTSNPN and CDR2 is SVGIG (reference sequence). The CDR3 is made up of 15 amino acids. The CDR3, as DNA: TGTGCCTGGAGTCTCGACAGGGGGCCAAATCAGCCCCAGCATTTT. Translating gives CAWSLDRGPNQPQHF.

The genes are TRBV6-6 and TRBJ1-3; D is unresolved. The CDR3 runs 16 residues. Germline lookup yields CDR1 MNHNY and CDR2 SVGAGI (reference sequence). Trimming shortened V by 1 base and J by 0 bases, and 10 bases separated the two germline ends. The CDR3 loop is CASSYFKRDSGNTIYF. For the CDR3, the DNA is TGTGCCAGCAGTTACTTTAAGAGAGACTCTGGAAACACCATATATTTT.

V usage is TRBV19 and J usage is TRBJ2-1; 7 bases match TRBD1. Looked up from germline, CDR1 is LNHDA and CDR2 is SQIVND (reference sequence). The CDR3 extends over 16 amino acids. V shed 1 base, J shed 1 base, and the junction held 4 bases outside the gene matches. CDR3 region: CASSIGQGRSYNEQFF. In DNA, the CDR3 is TGTGCCAGTAGTATAGGACAGGGCCGGTCCTACAATGAGCAGTTCTTC.

The J gene is TRBJ1-5, the V gene TRBV28, with TRBD1 as a possible D gene (6 bases). CDR3 length equals 15 residues. Per the germline V gene, CDR1 is MDHEN and CDR2 is SYDVKM. V was cut by 6 bases and J by 0 bases, with 12 bases left in between. CDR3 in amino acids: CASSVVRGSNQPQHF. The CDR3 DNA sequence: TGTGCCAGCAGCGTTGTCAGGGGTAGCAATCAGCCCCAGCATTTT.